Reported below is one TCR beta chain. This sample was taken from a study of blood T cell repertoires in COVID-19. Study information: The study drew acute and convalescent COVID-19 samples from the United States, Italy and Spain. PBMCs, B-cell-depleted T cells, or T cells were the source of the cDNA or gDNA that made up the material.

Per the original methods: The authors estimated nucleated cell counts from reference gene primer amplification. Produced via immunoSEQ multiplex PCR; TCRdb's table is partial and in-frame only. V and J calls and clone size are copied from that table; D and trimming were computed from the DNA. The sample lists nearly 350,000 clones, about 86% occurring once. The junction had 9 bases not matched to a gene; V was cut back by 8 bases and J by 3 bases. The CDR3 is 14 residues long. Germline V lookup: CDR1 MDHEN, CDR2 SYDVKM. J is TRBJ2-7 and V is TRBV28, with 8 nucleotides matching TRBD2. Sample: peripheral blood. This clonotype was sampled from a man aged 25-40 years with active or convalescent COVID-19. This CDR3 is CASCEASGFYEQYF. The CDR3 bases are TGTGCCAGCTGCGAGGCTAGCGGGTTCTACGAGCAGTACTTC.